This T cell receptor (beta chain) was identified in a study of T cell responses to AZD1222 COVID-19 vaccine. CDR3 length: 14 amino acids. J was trimmed by 2 bases and V by 4 bases; bases with no gene match: 4. From germline, CDR1 is GTSNPN and CDR2 SVGIG (reference sequence). General study points: Researchers report vaccine-associated CD4 TCRs spanning spike, with dominance at 160-218 and 743-854. Just five or six AZD1222 recipients were seropositive at baseline. Nearly half of spike-specific TCRs reportedly go after variant regions that carry no mutations. The donors showed a predominance of white British ancestry and of females, with possible underestimation of clonal diversity.

Points on this clone: The antigen is not known.

The method was immunoSEQ multiplex PCR; TCRdb's version includes in-frame clones alone and lacks a portion of them. The sample includes more than 140,000 clones, 91% of them seen just once. The receptor was derived from an adult in good health. The sample consisted of peripheral blood, taken on day 0 of AZD1222 vaccination. This chain links TRBV30 with TRBJ1-3; 8 bases line up with TRBD1. The CDR3 DNA follows: TGTGCCTGGATGGTCAGGGGGCCTGGAAACACCATATATTTT. This sequence encodes CAWMVRGPGNTIYF.